The rows below give T cell receptor beta chains drawn from one sample of a study of blood T cell repertoires in COVID-19. Measured with immunoSEQ multiplex PCR; TCRdb has only the in-frame clones, and not every one. The repertoire consists of a few hundred thousand clones, with about 70% occurring once and the leading ten covering about 3.5%. The sample comprised peripheral blood. Receptors originate from a woman of 80 years or more with acute or convalescent COVID-19. Each CDR3 is given with its conserved first and last residue. A D gene is named only where the DNA matches it firmly. Only some rows state a clone size, as once, few, many or a class for expanded clones.

clone size	D gene	V gene	J gene	CDR3 protein	CDR3 DNA
-	TRBD1	TRBV5-4	TRBJ2-2	CASSARDRGGGELFF	TGTGCCAGCAGCGCCCGGGACAGGGGGGGCGGGGAGCTGTTTTTT
-	-	TRBV18	TRBJ1-2	CASSPAALYGYTF	TGTGCCAGCTCACCAGCGGCACTTTATGGCTACACCTTC
-	-	TRBV6-5	TRBJ1-6	CASSTDWYNSPLHF	TGTGCCAGCAGTACGGACTGGTATAATTCACCCCTCCACTTT
-	-	TRBV5-4	TRBJ1-2	CASSLVGGKEF	TGTGCCAGCAGCTTGGTCGGGGGAAAGGAATTC
-	-	TRBV6-5	TRBJ1-1	CAVTRGEAFF	TGTGCCGTAACGAGGGGGGAAGCTTTCTTT
few	-	TRBV5-1	TRBJ1-6	CASSFQGVGSWNSPLHF	TGCGCCAGCAGCTTCCAAGGGGTCGGATCTTGGAATTCACCCCTCCACTTT
once	TRBD1	TRBV29-1	TRBJ1-3	CSVGTGAGNTIYF	TGCAGCGTAGGGACAGGGGCTGGAAACACCATATATTTT
many	TRBD1	TRBV5-1	TRBJ1-1	CASSLGQPGGTEAFF	TGCGCCAGCAGCTTGGGGCAGCCAGGGGGGACTGAAGCTTTCTTT
-	TRBD1	TRBV5-6	TRBJ2-1	CASSNRDRGLGEQFF	TGTGCCAGCAGCAACCGGGACAGGGGTCTTGGGGAGCAGTTCTTC
-	-	TRBV19	TRBJ1-1	CASSIGVRQVTEAFF	TGTGCCAGTAGTATAGGGGTCCGCCAGGTCACTGAAGCTTTCTTT
-	TRBD1	TRBV27	TRBJ1-2	CASSTWGQGADGYTF	TGTGCCAGCAGTACCTGGGGACAGGGAGCTGATGGCTACACCTTC
few	TRBD2	TRBV13	TRBJ2-6	CASSSRSSWGGSGANVLTF	TGTGCCAGCAGCTCTCGCTCGTCGTGGGGGGGCTCTGGGGCCAACGTCCTGACTTTC
-	TRBD2	TRBV27	TRBJ2-7	CASGRLAKWYEQYF	TGTGCCAGCGGTCGACTAGCGAAGTGGTACGAGCAGTACTTC
-	TRBD1	TRBV7-9	TRBJ2-7	CASSPPTGDPHRYEQYF	TGTGCCAGCAGCCCTCCAACAGGGGACCCCCACAGGTACGAGCAGTACTTC
-	TRBD1	TRBV29-1	TRBJ1-1	CSVRTGGRAEAFF	TGCAGCGTACGGACAGGGGGTCGGGCTGAAGCTTTCTTT
-	-	TRBV25-1	TRBJ2-4	CASSESGLAKNIQYF	TGTGCCAGCAGTGAATCGGGACTGGCCAAAAACATTCAGTACTTC
once	TRBD1	TRBV2	TRBJ1-2	CASSETGDYGYTF	TGTGCCAGCAGTGAGACAGGGGATTATGGCTACACCTTC
-	TRBD1	TRBV5-6	TRBJ1-2	CASSPGQGNTNYGYTF	TGTGCCAGCAGCCCGGGACAGGGAAATACTAACTATGGCTACACCTTC
-	-	TRBV12-5	TRBJ1-2	CASGLMNRVGYTF	TGTGCTAGTGGTTTGATGAACAGGGTTGGCTACACCTTC
-	-	TRBV9	TRBJ1-3	CASSVAQDSGNTIYF	TGTGCCAGCAGCGTAGCCCAGGACTCTGGAAACACCATATATTTT
-	TRBD2	TRBV7-9	TRBJ2-1	CASSSTSGRDNEQFF	TGTGCCAGCAGCTCGACTAGCGGGAGGGACAATGAGCAGTTCTTC
-	TRBD1	TRBV20-1	TRBJ2-7	CSAGQGREQYF	TGCAGTGCGGGACAGGGGCGCGAGCAGTACTTC
-	-	TRBV11-2	TRBJ1-3	CASSEGGPGNTIYF	TGTGCCAGCAGCGAAGGGGGACCTGGAAACACCATATATTTT
many	TRBD1	TRBV3-1/TRBV3-2	TRBJ1-2	CASSLGTVVGYTF	TGTGCCAGCAGCCTCGGGACAGTCGTTGGCTACACCTTC
-	-	TRBV3-1/TRBV3-2	TRBJ1-3	CASNNRGGNTIYF	TGTGCCAGCAATAACCGAGGGGGTAACACCATATATTTT
few	-	TRBV9	TRBJ2-3	CASSSQGDTQYF	TGTGCCAGCAGCTCCCAGGGTGATACGCAGTATTTT
few	TRBD2	TRBV2	TRBJ2-2	CASTLGGPSGGELFF	TGTGCCAGCACCCTGGGAGGGCCGAGTGGCGGGGAGCTGTTTTTT
-	-	TRBV6-5	TRBJ1-1	CASSWGERAFF	TGTGCCAGCAGTTGGGGGGAGAGGGCTTTCTTT
-	-	TRBV6-5	TRBJ2-7	CASRRGTAPYEQYF	TGTGCCAGCAGGCGCGGGACTGCCCCATACGAGCAGTACTTC
-	-	TRBV3-1/TRBV3-2	TRBJ1-1	CASSQGIGMGRNTEAFF	TGTGCCAGCAGCCAAGGAATTGGGATGGGGAGGAACACTGAAGCTTTCTTT
-	TRBD1	TRBV6-5	TRBJ2-5	CASGQGRETQYF	TGTGCCAGTGGACAGGGAAGGGAGACCCAGTACTTC
-	TRBD2	TRBV7-2	TRBJ2-3	CASSFYSGGALDTQYF	TGTGCCAGCAGCTTCTACAGCGGGGGGGCCTTAGATACGCAGTATTTT
-	-	TRBV30	TRBJ1-5	CAWSYGPVGNQPQHF	TGTGCCTGGAGTTATGGGCCAGTGGGCAATCAGCCCCAGCATTTT
-	-	TRBV6-6	TRBJ1-5	CASSSGQIQPQHF	TGTGCCAGCAGCTCTGGCCAAATTCAGCCCCAGCATTTT
-	-	TRBV6-2/TRBV6-3	TRBJ2-1	CASSPHTGDEQFF	TGTGCCAGCAGTCCCCATACGGGTGACGAGCAGTTCTTC
once	TRBD1	TRBV5-5	TRBJ2-3	CASSLGTGVTDTQYF	TGTGCCAGCAGCTTGGGGACAGGGGTCACAGATACGCAGTATTTT
few	-	TRBV10-3	TRBJ1-2	CAISDQGHTGYTF	TGTGCCATCAGTGATCAGGGTCACACTGGCTACACCTTC
-	TRBD1	TRBV6-5	TRBJ2-5	CASSYLGTGQETQYF	TGTGCCAGCAGTTACCTCGGGACAGGACAAGAGACCCAGTACTTC
few	-	TRBV5-1	TRBJ1-4	CASSRNPQGGEKLFF	TGCGCCAGCAGCCGGAACCCACAGGGAGGGGAAAAACTGTTTTTT
-	TRBD2	TRBV9	TRBJ2-1	CASSVAAGGVTEQFF	TGTGCCAGCAGCGTAGCGGCGGGGGGAGTGACTGAGCAGTTCTTC
-	TRBD1	TRBV27	TRBJ1-4	CASSLWGTANEKLFF	TGTGCCAGCAGTTTATGGGGGACAGCTAATGAAAAACTGTTTTTT
-	-	TRBV27	TRBJ1-6	CASSLSGRGAYNSPLHF	TGTGCCAGCAGTTTATCGGGGAGGGGTGCCTATAATTCACCCCTCCACTTT
few	-	TRBV7-9	TRBJ1-6	CASSLSRGAVSPLHF	TGTGCCAGCAGCTTATCACGGGGGGCGGTTTCACCCCTCCACTTT
-	TRBD2	TRBV18	TRBJ2-3	CASSRGLAGVVRTDTQYF	TGTGCCAGCTCACGGGGACTAGCGGGAGTGGTGCGTACAGATACGCAGTATTTT
-	-	TRBV6-5	TRBJ2-7	CASSYRPTGYEQYF	TGTGCCAGCAGTTACCGGCCGACAGGCTACGAGCAGTACTTC
-	-	TRBV11-3	TRBJ2-5	CASSLGRGRLETQYF	TGTGCCAGCAGCTTAGGCCGAGGGAGGTTGGAGACCCAGTACTTC
-	TRBD1	TRBV11-2	TRBJ2-2	CASSFTGGTGELFF	TGTGCCAGCAGCTTCACAGGGGGCACCGGGGAGCTGTTTTTT
-	TRBD1	TRBV30	TRBJ2-3	CAWKWDRSTDTQYF	TGTGCCTGGAAATGGGACAGGAGCACAGATACGCAGTATTTT
-	TRBD1	TRBV6-2/TRBV6-3	TRBJ1-5	CASSYSWSDRVISNQPQHF	TGTGCCAGCAGTTACTCGTGGTCAGACAGGGTGATCAGCAATCAGCCCCAGCATTTT
-	TRBD1	TRBV2	TRBJ2-7	CASRRDREYQGYF	TGTGCCAGCAGGAGGGACAGGGAGTACCAGGGATACTTC
once	TRBD2	TRBV19	TRBJ2-1	CASSIKPGLAGVRYNEQFF	TGTGCCAGTAGTATTAAACCGGGACTAGCGGGAGTTCGCTACAATGAGCAGTTCTTC
-	TRBD1	TRBV19	TRBJ1-5	CASRGGTGGNQPQHF	TGTGCCAGTCGAGGTGGGACAGGCGGTAATCAGCCCCAGCATTTT
-	-	TRBV6-1	TRBJ1-5	CASSEGGGVQPQHF	TGTGCCAGCAGTGAAGGGGGGGGCGTTCAGCCCCAGCATTTT
-	-	TRBV7-2	TRBJ1-5	CASSLEVEPQHF	TGTGCCAGCAGCCTGGAGGTGGAGCCCCAGCATTTT
-	TRBD1	TRBV7-2	TRBJ2-1	CASSTGQGTINEQFF	TGTGCCAGCAGCACTGGACAGGGGACTATCAATGAGCAGTTCTTC
-	-	TRBV2	TRBJ2-3	CASSPGRGTDTQYF	TGTGCCAGCAGTCCAGGAAGGGGGACAGATACGCAGTATTTT
-	-	TRBV9	TRBJ1-2	CASSPAWRVAANYGYTF	TGTGCCAGCAGCCCGGCCTGGCGGGTGGCTGCTAACTATGGCTACACCTTC